The source of this TCR beta chain is a study of spatial heterogeneity in lung cancer. This clonotype was seen at least ten times. TCRdb re-derived calls from the 5' RACE reads in MiXCR, one entry per CDR3 protein. This table has 49,000 or so distinct CDR3 sequences, 12% appearing once. Noted time point: blood at routine non-recurrence follow-up after resection. Germline-derived CDR1 and CDR2 are SGHDT and YYEEEE. The V end lost 3 bases, the J end lost 7 bases, and 8 bases lay between the germline ends. The length of the CDR3 is 12 residues. This chain joins TRBV5-6 and TRBJ1-5; weak D call: TRBD1 (6 bases). The sample consisted of PBMCs, taken at follow-up. The origin of this receptor is a male donor with early-stage non-small cell lung cancer. The CDR3 region has the DNA TGTGCCAGCAGCTCAGGGGTACAGCCCCAGCATTTT. Its protein product is CASSSGVQPQHF.